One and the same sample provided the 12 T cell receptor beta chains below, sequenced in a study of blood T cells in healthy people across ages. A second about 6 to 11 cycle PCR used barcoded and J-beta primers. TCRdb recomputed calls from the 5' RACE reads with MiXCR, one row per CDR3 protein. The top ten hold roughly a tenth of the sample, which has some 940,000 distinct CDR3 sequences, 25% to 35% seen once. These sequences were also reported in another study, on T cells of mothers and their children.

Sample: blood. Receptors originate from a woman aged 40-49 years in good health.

CDR3 bases: TGTGCCAGCAGCCCGGGGAGTTCGGGGGAGCAGTACTTC. Protein: CASSPGSSGEQYF. The chain carries TRBV7-3 and TRBJ2-7, with D perhaps matching TRBD2 (5 bases). The length of the CDR3 is 13 residues. The germline V gene has CDR1 SGHTA and CDR2 FQGTGA. The germline V and J ends were trimmed by 5 bases and 7 bases, with 15 bases remaining between them.

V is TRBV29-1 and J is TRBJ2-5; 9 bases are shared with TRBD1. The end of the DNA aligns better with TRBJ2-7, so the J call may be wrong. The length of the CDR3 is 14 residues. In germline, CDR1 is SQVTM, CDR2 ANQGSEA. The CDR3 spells CSVEGTGASYEQYF. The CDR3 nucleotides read TGCAGCGTTGAAGGGACAGGGGCAAGCTACGAGCAGTACTTC.

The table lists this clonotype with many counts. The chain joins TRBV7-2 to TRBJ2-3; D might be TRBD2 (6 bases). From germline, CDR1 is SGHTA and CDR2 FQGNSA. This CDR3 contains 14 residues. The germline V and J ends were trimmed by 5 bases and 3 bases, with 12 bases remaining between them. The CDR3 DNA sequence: TGTGCCAGCAGCCCGGGGCTAGCGACAGATACGCAGTATTTT. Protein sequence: CASSPGLATDTQYF.

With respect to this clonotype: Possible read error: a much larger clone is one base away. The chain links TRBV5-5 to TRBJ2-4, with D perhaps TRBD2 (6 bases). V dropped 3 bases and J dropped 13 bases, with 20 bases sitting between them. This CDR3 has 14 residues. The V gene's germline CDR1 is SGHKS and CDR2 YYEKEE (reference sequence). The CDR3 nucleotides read TGTGCCAGCAGCTGGGAGGAGGGTCGGAAAGAGCAGTACTTC. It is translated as CASSWEEGRKEQYF.

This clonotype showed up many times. The CDR3 DNA reads as TGTGCCATCAGTGAGTCTGCGGGCTCGGAGGAAAAACTGTTTTTT. This codes for CAISESAGSEEKLFF. The rearrangement joins TRBV10-3 to TRBJ1-4, with D hard to call. V gave up 0 bases and J gave up 8 bases, with 13 bases separating them. Per germline, CDR1 ENHRY and CDR2 SYGVKD. The CDR3 contains 15 residues.

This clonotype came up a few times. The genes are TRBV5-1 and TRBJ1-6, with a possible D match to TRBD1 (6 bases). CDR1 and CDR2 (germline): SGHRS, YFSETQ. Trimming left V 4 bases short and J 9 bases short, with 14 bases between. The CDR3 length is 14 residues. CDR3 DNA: TGCGCCAGCAGCCGTACAGGGACCTTTTCACCCCTCCACTTT. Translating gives CASSRTGTFSPLHF.

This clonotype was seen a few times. CDR3 sequence: CASNLNSRTDTQYF. The CDR3 DNA reads TGTGCCAGCAACCTAAACAGTCGAACAGATACGCAGTATTTT. This rearrangement joins TRBV6-1 to TRBJ2-3, with no clear D. V was pared by 7 bases and J by 3 bases, with 14 bases between. This CDR3 comprises 14 residues. Per the germline V gene, CDR1 is MNHNS and CDR2 is SASEGT.

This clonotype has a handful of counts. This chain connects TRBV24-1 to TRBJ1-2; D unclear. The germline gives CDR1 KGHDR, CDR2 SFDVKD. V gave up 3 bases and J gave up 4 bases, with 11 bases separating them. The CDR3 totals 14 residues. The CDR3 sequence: CATSDTILSYGYTF. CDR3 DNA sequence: TGTGCCACCAGTGATACTATACTGAGCTATGGCTACACCTTC.

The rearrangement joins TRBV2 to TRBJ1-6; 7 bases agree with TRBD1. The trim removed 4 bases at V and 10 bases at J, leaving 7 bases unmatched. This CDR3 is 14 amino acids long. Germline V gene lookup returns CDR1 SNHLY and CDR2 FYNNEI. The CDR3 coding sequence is TGTGCCAGCAGTGTCGGCCACAGGGGATCACCCCTCCACTTT. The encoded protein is CASSVGHRGSPLHF.

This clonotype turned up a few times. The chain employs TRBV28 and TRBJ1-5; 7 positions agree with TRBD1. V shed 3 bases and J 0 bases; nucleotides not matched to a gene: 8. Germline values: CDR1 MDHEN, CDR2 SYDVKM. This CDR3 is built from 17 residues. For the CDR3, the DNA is TGTGCCAGCAGTTTCAGAGGGGGCCTCTATAGCAATCAGCCCCAGCATTTT. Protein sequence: CASSFRGGLYSNQPQHF.

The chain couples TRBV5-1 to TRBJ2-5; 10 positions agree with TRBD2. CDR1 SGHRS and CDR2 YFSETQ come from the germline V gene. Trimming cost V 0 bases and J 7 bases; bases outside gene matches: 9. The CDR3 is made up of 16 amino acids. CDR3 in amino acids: CASSLAERGGAGTQYF. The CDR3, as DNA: TGCGCCAGCAGCTTGGCCGAGCGGGGGGGGGCCGGGACCCAGTACTTC.

CDR3 DNA sequence: TGTGCCAGCAGTTTCGGACGAGAAAAACTGTTTTTT. This encodes CASSFGREKLFF. This chain links TRBV12-3 or TRBV12-4 with TRBJ1-4; D gene uncertain. V lost 3 bases to trimming and J lost 8 bases, with 7 bases between them. The CDR3 length is 12 residues.